This record covers a single TCR beta chain. Its target is unknown. The sample is drawn from a study of cytomegalovirus exposure and HLA in healthy donors. Points from the study as a whole: Several of the most significant clusters appeared linked to common viral pathogens, based on a later analysis. Presence/absence analyses took donor sequencing depth as roughly uniform. In an earlier analysis, productive rearrangement rates for most beta V segments clustered near 87% or 30%. Immune exposure data for these donors was limited to CMV serostatus.

Trimming stripped 0 bases from V and 1 base from J, with 6 bases between. The CDR3 is 15 residues long. The germline gives CDR1 SGHTA, CDR2 FQGTGA. Researchers ran the PCR with 60 Vbeta and 13 Jbeta primers. Measured with immunoSEQ multiplex PCR; TCRdb has only the in-frame clones, and not every one. Here the sample spans 55,000 to 80,000 clones, 65% to 90% being singletons. The sequence was obtained from a female donor in good health and CMV-seronegative. Source material: PBMCs. The chain has TRBV7-3 and TRBJ2-2; TRBD2 is a possible D gene (5 bases). CDR3 in amino acids: CASSLTGGNTGELFF. CDR3 coding DNA: TGTGCCAGCAGCTTAACTGGAGGGAACACCGGGGAGCTGTTTTTT.